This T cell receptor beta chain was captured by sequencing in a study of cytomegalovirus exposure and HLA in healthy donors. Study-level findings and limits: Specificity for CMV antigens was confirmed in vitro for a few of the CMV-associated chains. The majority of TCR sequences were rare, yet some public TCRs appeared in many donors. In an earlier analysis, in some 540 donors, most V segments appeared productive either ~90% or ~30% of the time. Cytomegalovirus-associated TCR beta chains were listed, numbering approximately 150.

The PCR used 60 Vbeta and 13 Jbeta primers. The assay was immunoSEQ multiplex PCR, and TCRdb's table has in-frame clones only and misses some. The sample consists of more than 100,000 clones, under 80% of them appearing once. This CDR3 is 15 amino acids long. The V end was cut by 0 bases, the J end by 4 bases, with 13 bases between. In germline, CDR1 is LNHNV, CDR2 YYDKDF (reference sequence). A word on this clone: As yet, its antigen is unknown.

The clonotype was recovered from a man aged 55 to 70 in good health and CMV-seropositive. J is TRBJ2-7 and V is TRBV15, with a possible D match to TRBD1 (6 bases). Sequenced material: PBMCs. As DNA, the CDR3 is TGTGCCACCAGCAGAGATGAGAACAGGGAATACGAGCAGTACTTC. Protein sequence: CATSRDENREYEQYF.